This entry is about one T cell receptor beta chain. The sample contains more than one DNA sequence encoding this CDR3. This record belongs to a study of cytotoxic CD8 clonotypes in ibrutinib-treated CLL. Profiled with immunoSEQ multiplex PCR; TCRdb holds only in-frame clones, not every one. This table has about 270,000 clones, roughly 76% appearing once. J lost 2 bases, V lost 3 bases, and 3 bases had no gene match. The germline V gene encodes CDR1 KGHSH and CDR2 LQKENI. This CDR3 has 14 residues. The receptor's source is a human donor with chronic lymphocytic leukemia. Source: PBMCs, taken at disease progression, from a patient treated with ibrutinib. The V gene is TRBV18, the J gene TRBJ2-7, with 8 bases lining up with TRBD2. The CDR3 nucleotides are TGTGCCAGCTCACCGCCACTAGCGGCCTACGAGCAGTACTTC. Translated, it gives CASSPPLAAYEQYF.